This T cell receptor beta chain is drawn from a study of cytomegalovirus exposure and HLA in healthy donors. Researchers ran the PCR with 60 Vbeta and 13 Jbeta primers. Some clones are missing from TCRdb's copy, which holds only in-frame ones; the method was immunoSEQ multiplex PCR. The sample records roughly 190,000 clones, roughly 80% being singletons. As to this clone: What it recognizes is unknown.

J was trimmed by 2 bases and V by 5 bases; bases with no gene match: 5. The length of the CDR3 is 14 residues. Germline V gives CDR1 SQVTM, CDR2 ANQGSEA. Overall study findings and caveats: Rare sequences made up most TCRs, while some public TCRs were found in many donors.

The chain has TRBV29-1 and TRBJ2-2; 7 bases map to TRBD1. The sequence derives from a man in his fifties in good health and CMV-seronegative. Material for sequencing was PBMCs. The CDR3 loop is CSVFYRGNTGELFF. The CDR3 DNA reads TGCAGCGTTTTTTACAGGGGAAACACCGGGGAGCTGTTTTTT.